Each of the 32 T cell receptor beta chains below was sequenced from the same sample in a study of blood T cell repertoires in COVID-19. Sequencing used immunoSEQ multiplex PCR; TCRdb keeps in-frame clones, though not all of them. This repertoire shows around 83,000 clones, around 88% found once; its top ten account for roughly 13%. Sequenced input: peripheral blood. The source of these receptors is a man between 65 and 85 years old with active or convalescent COVID-19.

The chain joins TRBV27 to TRBJ2-7, with D possibly matching TRBD1 (5 bases). The CDR3 spans 15 residues. Trimming took off 5 bases at V and 3 bases at J, with 17 bases between the two ends. Germline lookup yields CDR1 MNHEY and CDR2 SMNVEV (reference sequence). As DNA, the CDR3 is TGTGCCAGCAGTCGACAACAGGAGAACTACTACGAGCAGTACTTC. Protein sequence: CASSRQQENYYEQYF.

The chain carries TRBV19 and TRBJ2-2; possible D gene TRBD1, 6 bases. Trimming shortened V by 9 bases and J by 1 base, and 18 bases separated the two germline ends. CDR1 is LNHDA and CDR2 is SQIVND in the germline V gene (reference sequence). The CDR3 runs 16 residues. The CDR3 DNA reads as TGTGCCAGCCAATCGAGCCAGGGACAGAACACCGGGGAGCTGTTTTTT. Its protein is CASQSSQGQNTGELFF.

The chain uses TRBV27 and TRBJ2-1; 8 positions match TRBD1. The CDR3 is made up of 14 amino acids. Germline loops: CDR1 MNHEY, CDR2 SMNVEV (reference sequence). The junction had 2 bases not matched to a gene; V was cut back by 2 bases and J by 5 bases. CDR3 protein: CASSLQGANNEQFF. CDR3 DNA: TGTGCCAGCAGTTTACAGGGGGCGAACAATGAGCAGTTCTTC.

The chain combines TRBV5-4 with TRBJ2-5; TRBD2 aligns across 8 bases. The CDR3 totals 15 residues. V shed 2 bases and J 3 bases; nucleotides not matched to a gene: 6. Germline V lookup: CDR1 SGHNT, CDR2 YYREEE (reference sequence). The CDR3 nucleotides are TGTGCCAGCAGCTTCGGGAGGGGTCGGGAAGAGACCCAGTACTTC. The encoded protein is CASSFGRGREETQYF.

The V call is TRBV28, the J call TRBJ1-5, with D unclear. Looked up from germline, CDR1 is MDHEN and CDR2 is SYDVKM. Trimming pared 6 bases from V and 3 bases from J, leaving 15 bases between. The CDR3 extends over 15 amino acids. The CDR3 bases are TGTGCCAGCAGCCCCGGCCAGGCGATCAATCAGCCCCAGCATTTT. Translation: CASSPGQAINQPQHF.

This CDR3 is CASWSGAQHF. The DNA for the CDR3 is TGCGCCAGTTGGTCGGGGGCCCAGCATTTT. The chain employs TRBV5-1 and TRBJ1-5, with D perhaps TRBD1 (5 bases). CDR3 length: 10 residues. With 8 bases removed from V and 11 bases from J, the gap between germline ends came to 11 bases. Per germline, CDR1 SGHRS and CDR2 YFSETQ.

The rearrangement joins TRBV6-5 to TRBJ1-2, with 9 bases lining up with TRBD1. V was clipped by 6 bases and J by 7 bases; unmatched bases: 6. The CDR3 runs 13 residues. Germline CDR1 reads MNHEY; CDR2 reads SVGAGI. The CDR3 protein is CASRKGQGGGYTF. CDR3 nucleotides: TGTGCCAGCAGGAAGGGACAGGGTGGTGGCTACACCTTC.

J is TRBJ1-2 and V is TRBV28, with 8 nucleotides matching TRBD1. Germline V lookup: CDR1 MDHEN, CDR2 SYDVKM. V lost 11 bases to trimming and J lost 7 bases; unmatched junction nucleotides: 18. The CDR3 runs to 15 residues. The CDR3 DNA reads as TGTGCCGGCCAATCCGTGAGGCAGGGGGCCTCTGGCTACACCTTC. Its translation is CAGQSVRQGASGYTF.

This chain links TRBV5-1 with TRBJ1-3; 8 nucleotides line up with TRBD1. The CDR3 is 15 amino acids. V dropped 0 bases and J dropped 8; count of bases not matched to a gene: 7. The germline CDR1 and CDR2 sequences are SGHRS and YFSETQ. The CDR3 here is CASSLGTGTSDTIYF. CDR3 coding DNA: TGCGCCAGCAGCTTGGGGACAGGGACTTCGGACACCATATATTTT.

J is TRBJ1-1 and V is TRBV7-9; 7 bases line up with TRBD1. Germline lookup yields CDR1 SEHNR and CDR2 FQNEAQ (reference sequence). This CDR3 spans 14 amino acids. V shed 3 bases, J shed 4 bases, and the junction held 5 bases outside the gene matches. Written as DNA, the CDR3 is TGTGCCAGCAGCTTCCAACAGGGGAGCACTGAAGCTTTCTTT. It yields the protein CASSFQQGSTEAFF.

V gene TRBV7-9 combines with J gene TRBJ2-5; D not resolved. With 4 bases removed from V and 4 bases from J, the gap between germline ends came to 7 bases. CDR3 length: 12 residues. Germline V CDR1 and CDR2: SEHNR, FQNEAQ (reference sequence). CDR3: CASSSGRETQYF. DNA for the CDR3: TGTGCCAGCAGCTCAGGCAGAGAGACCCAGTACTTC.

This clone was seen a single time. This sequence joins TRBV6-5 and TRBJ1-2, with a weak D call TRBD1 (5 bases). The CDR3 is 15 amino acids. Germline CDR1 is MNHEY and CDR2 is SVGAGI. The V and J ends lost 6 bases and 0 bases respectively, with 14 bases between them. CDR3 amino acids: CASSPGHAANYGYTF. The CDR3 nucleotides read TGTGCCAGCAGCCCAGGACACGCAGCTAACTATGGCTACACCTTC.

The chain carries TRBV29-1 and TRBJ1-1, with 9 positions matching TRBD1. CDR1 and CDR2 from the germline V gene are SQVTM and ANQGSEA. This CDR3 comprises 12 residues. The V and J ends lost 6 bases and 7 bases, in that order; junction bases with no gene match: 6. CDR3 coding DNA: TGCAGCGTACGGGACAGGGCGCATGAAGCTTTCTTT. Its translation: CSVRDRAHEAFF.

The chain combines TRBV7-9 with TRBJ2-5; D unclear. Trimming removed 5 bases from V and 5 bases from J, with 15 bases in between. This CDR3 contains 14 residues. Germline-derived CDR1 and CDR2 are SEHNR and FQNEAQ (reference sequence). The CDR3 sequence is CASSPLVASETQYF. The DNA for the CDR3 is TGTGCCAGCAGCCCTCTAGTGGCAAGCGAGACCCAGTACTTC.

The chain recombines TRBV7-2 with TRBJ2-2, with 12 bases identical to TRBD1. CDR3 length: 19 residues. Germline V gene sequence: CDR1 SGHTA, CDR2 FQGNSA. V was pared by 4 bases and J by 3 bases, with 12 bases of the junction left unmatched. CDR3 region: CASSSVPGQGAAYTGELFF. CDR3 coding DNA: TGTGCCAGCAGCTCTGTCCCGGGACAGGGGGCTGCTTACACCGGGGAGCTGTTTTTT.

The chain uses TRBV9 and TRBJ1-3, with TRBD1 matching over 7 bases. Germline V gene lookup returns CDR1 SGDLS and CDR2 YYNGEE. The trim removed 0 bases at V and 7 bases at J, leaving 4 bases unmatched. The CDR3 covers 14 residues. This CDR3 reads CASSVDSGGNTIYF. Written as DNA, the CDR3 is TGTGCCAGCAGCGTAGATTCAGGGGGGAACACCATATATTTT.

This clone was observed a single time. The CDR3 protein is CASSLGPGNTIYF. Written as DNA, the CDR3 is TGTGCCAGCAGCTTAGGGCCTGGAAACACCATATATTTT. The V gene is TRBV7-9, the J gene TRBJ1-3; no clear D gene. The CDR3 totals 13 residues. The germline CDR1 and CDR2 sequences are SEHNR and FQNEAQ (reference sequence). The V end was cut by 1 base, the J end by 2 bases, with 3 bases between.

The chain combines TRBV5-1 with TRBJ2-2; D may be TRBD1 (6 bases). The CDR3 consists of 15 residues. CDR1 and CDR2 from the germline V gene are SGHRS and YFSETQ. The V and J ends lost 5 bases and 4 bases respectively, with 15 bases between them. For the CDR3, the DNA is TGCGCCAGCAGAATAGGGGGAGTGGGCACCGGGGAGCTGTTTTTT. This sequence encodes CASRIGGVGTGELFF.

A single count supports this clone. CDR3 loop: CASSYLSGQGAGELFF. The CDR3 coding sequence is TGTGCCAGCAGTTACCTTTCTGGACAGGGAGCCGGGGAGCTGTTTTTT. This sequence joins TRBV6-6 and TRBJ2-2, with TRBD1 identical over 8 bases. V dropped 2 bases and J dropped 6; count of bases not matched to a gene: 8. In germline, CDR1 is MNHNY, CDR2 SVGAGI (reference sequence). The CDR3 runs 16 residues.

This chain links TRBV5-4 with TRBJ1-1; D is perhaps TRBD1 (6 bases). The CDR3 contains 15 residues. Deletions cut 0 bases from V and 3 bases from J, with 12 bases between. Germline V CDR1 and CDR2: SGHNT, YYREEE (reference sequence). CDR3 coding DNA: TGTGCCAGCAGCTTGGTAGGGGGGGGTGACACTGAAGCTTTCTTT. Its translation is CASSLVGGGDTEAFF.

Only a few counts were recorded for this clone. The chain has TRBV6-5 and TRBJ1-5, with 7 nucleotides matching TRBD1. This CDR3 contains 14 residues. Looked up from germline, CDR1 is MNHEY and CDR2 is SVGAGI. Trimming removed 6 bases from V and 4 bases from J; junction bases left unmatched: 6. This chain's CDR3 is CASSIGGQNQPQHF. The CDR3 nucleotides are TGTGCCAGCAGCATAGGGGGACAGAATCAGCCCCAGCATTTT.

This chain joins TRBV19 and TRBJ1-5; D remains ambiguous. V was shortened by 4 bases and J by 4 bases, with 14 bases between the two germline ends. The CDR3 contains 15 residues. Germline V lookup: CDR1 LNHDA, CDR2 SQIVND (reference sequence). The CDR3 DNA is TGTGCCAGTAGTACTTTCGGAGGAGGTAATCAGCCCCAGCATTTT. Translated, it gives CASSTFGGGNQPQHF.

Only a few counts were recorded for this clone. J is TRBJ2-1 and V is TRBV5-6, with D perhaps matching TRBD1 (5 bases). The CDR3 is made up of 19 amino acids. Trimming shortened V by 4 bases and J by 0 bases, and 23 bases separated the two germline ends. The germline gives CDR1 SGHDT, CDR2 YYEEEE. The CDR3 nucleotides read TGTGCCAGCAGCCCTTGGGCAGGGTTTTACCCCAGCTCCTACAATGAGCAGTTCTTC. This gives the protein CASSPWAGFYPSSYNEQFF.

The rearrangement joins TRBV7-9 to TRBJ1-5, with D hard to call. This CDR3 spans 15 amino acids. Trimming removed 1 base from V and 6 bases from J, with 13 bases in between. Germline CDR1 and CDR2: SEHNR and FQNEAQ (reference sequence). The DNA of the CDR3 is TGTGCCAGCAGCTTAGGCGGCAGGCGGGGTCAGCCCCAGCATTTT. Its translation is CASSLGGRRGQPQHF. The full variable domain, in which reference TRBV7-9 and TRBJ1-5 provide the parts outside the CDR3, is DTGVSQNPRHKITKRGQNVTFRCDPISEHNRLYWYRQTLGQGPEFLTYFQNEAQLEKSRLLSDRFSAERPKGSFSTLEIQRTEQGDSAMYLCASSLGGRRGQPQHFGDGTRLSIL.

The J gene is TRBJ2-1, the V gene TRBV5-5, with TRBD1 matching 7 bases. J lost 0 bases, V lost 4 bases, and 4 bases had no gene match. Germline CDR1 SGHKS, CDR2 YYEKEE (reference sequence). This CDR3 is built from 15 residues. The CDR3 sequence is CASSMRDSSYNEQFF. The CDR3 bases are TGTGCCAGCAGCATGAGGGACAGCTCCTACAATGAGCAGTTCTTC.

The chain couples TRBV28 to TRBJ1-5, with D possibly matching TRBD1 (6 bases). V lost 5 bases and J 14 bases, leaving 16 bases between the germline ends. Germline CDR1 reads MDHEN; CDR2 reads SYDVKM. The CDR3 spans 12 residues. Here the CDR3 DNA reads TGTGCCAGCAGTCAGGACAGTGGATGGGAGCATTTT. Protein: CASSQDSGWEHF.

The chain combines TRBV19 with TRBJ2-1; a possible D gene is TRBD2 (5 bases). Per germline, CDR1 LNHDA and CDR2 SQIVND (reference sequence). V was cut by 9 bases and J by 0 bases, with 18 bases left in between. CDR3 length equals 16 residues. The CDR3 loop reads CASGVAHESSYNEQFF. CDR3 coding DNA: TGTGCCAGCGGGGTAGCTCACGAGAGCTCCTACAATGAGCAGTTCTTC.

The chain couples TRBV5-1 to TRBJ1-1; no firm D call. Trimming removed 0 bases from V and 2 bases from J, with 8 bases in between. The CDR3 loop spans 14 amino acids. CDR1 and CDR2 (germline): SGHRS, YFSETQ. The DNA of the CDR3 is TGCGCCAGCAGCTTGGCGTCGGGTAACACTGAAGCTTTCTTT. Amino acid sequence: CASSLASGNTEAFF.

The V call is TRBV4-2, the J call TRBJ1-4, with 7 positions matching TRBD1. The germline CDR1 and CDR2 sequences are LGHNA and YNFKEQ. The CDR3 is 15 residues long. V was clipped by 0 bases and J by 6 bases; unmatched bases: 4. The CDR3 DNA follows: TGTGCCAGCAGCCAAGATCGAGGGGGCGATGAAAAACTGTTTTTT. Its translation is CASSQDRGGDEKLFF.

The CDR3 DNA follows: TGTGCCAGCACGCTCAAGGGACATATATTGGCTGGCTACACCTTC. Translation gives CASTLKGHILAGYTF. The chain employs TRBV28 and TRBJ1-2; tentatively, D is TRBD1 (6 bases). Per the germline V gene, CDR1 is MDHEN and CDR2 is SYDVKM. With 7 bases removed from V and 7 bases from J, the gap between germline ends came to 22 bases. The CDR3 is 15 amino acids.

The rearrangement links TRBV18 to TRBJ1-1; TRBD1 might be the D (6 bases). V lost 3 bases, J lost 1 base, and 9 bases lay in between. The CDR3 runs 14 residues. Germline CDR1 KGHSH, CDR2 LQKENI. CDR3 sequence reads: CASSPGGANTEAFF. The CDR3, as DNA: TGTGCCAGCTCACCGGGGGGGGCGAACACTGAAGCTTTCTTT.

The chain couples TRBV28 to TRBJ1-2; D is undetermined. Trimming left V 5 bases short and J 1 base short, with 8 bases between. The germline CDR1 and CDR2 sequences are MDHEN and SYDVKM. The CDR3 is 13 amino acids. This chain's CDR3 is CASSEGVNYGYTF. CDR3 nucleotide sequence: TGTGCCAGCAGTGAGGGAGTTAACTATGGCTACACCTTC.